Listed below are T cell receptor beta chains from one sample, sequenced in a study of T cells after yellow fever vaccination. TCRdb re-called the 5' RACE reads with MiXCR, one entry per CDR3 protein. The profile shows hundreds of thousands of distinct CDR3 sequences, 15% to 20% of them singletons. This specimen was PBMCs, taken 15 days after the yellow fever booster vaccination. The receptors derive from a man younger than 45 who received the YFV17D yellow fever vaccine. Each CDR3 is given with its conserved first and last residue. The D gene is left open where the match is weak. Only part of the rows carry a size: once, few, many, or a class if the clone is expanded.

J	V	length	D	size	CDR3	DNA
TRBJ2-3	TRBV4-1	17	TRBD1	NA	CASSQDPGGTGGDTQYF	TGCGCCAGCAGCCAAGATCCTGGAGGGACAGGGGGGGATACGCAGTATTTT
TRBJ2-7	TRBV14	14	TRBD2	NA	CASSQSGATYEQYF	TGTGCCAGCAGCCAAAGCGGGGCTACCTACGAGCAGTACTTC
TRBJ2-3	TRBV5-1	14	NA	NA	CASSQGQNTDTQYF	TGCGCCAGCAGCCAAGGACAGAACACAGATACGCAGTATTTT
TRBJ2-7	TRBV5-6	13	NA	NA	CASSPGPNYEQYF	TGTGCCAGCAGCCCGGGGCCCAACTACGAGCAGTACTTC
TRBJ2-7	TRBV5-1	14	TRBD1	many	CASSSPGQGYEQYF	TGCGCCAGCAGCTCCCCGGGACAGGGCTACGAGCAGTACTTC
TRBJ2-1	TRBV10-3	15	NA	NA	CAISNTSTRGNEQFF	TGTGCCATCAGCAACACTAGCACCAGGGGGAATGAGCAGTTCTTC
TRBJ2-1	TRBV7-2	15	TRBD2	NA	CASSLAEVAGNEQFF	TGTGCCAGCAGCTTGGCGGAGGTAGCGGGCAATGAGCAGTTCTTC
TRBJ2-3	TRBV12-3/TRBV12-4	15	TRBD2	few	CASNRLAGGPDTQYF	TGTGCCAGCAACCGACTAGCGGGAGGACCAGATACGCAGTATTTT
TRBJ2-3	TRBV12-3/TRBV12-4	15	NA	NA	CASSLKDSGTDTQYF	TGTGCCAGCAGTTTAAAGGACAGCGGCACAGATACGCAGTATTTT
TRBJ1-2	TRBV3-1	14	NA	NA	CASSPGVFSYGYTF	TGTGCCAGCTCGCCTGGAGTCTTTAGCTATGGCTACACCTTC
TRBJ2-3	TRBV25-1	17	TRBD1	few	CASSEWGDRGLSDTQYF	TGTGCCAGCAGTGAATGGGGAGACAGGGGGCTGTCAGATACGCAGTATTTT
TRBJ1-2	TRBV2	13	NA	NA	CAAKAQGWIGYTF	TGTGCTGCGAAGGCACAGGGATGGATTGGCTACACCTTC
TRBJ2-5	TRBV6-2/TRBV6-3	15	TRBD2	NA	CASSKTGLAQETQYF	TGTGCCAGCAGTAAGACGGGACTAGCTCAAGAGACCCAGTACTTC
TRBJ2-2	TRBV27	15	TRBD2	NA	CATTGLAANTGELFF	TGTGCCACCACCGGACTAGCGGCGAACACCGGGGAGCTGTTTTTT
TRBJ1-1	TRBV5-1	14	NA	few	CASSSTAMNTEAFF	TGCGCCAGCAGCTCGACAGCAATGAACACTGAAGCTTTCTTT
TRBJ2-3	TRBV27	16	TRBD2	few	CASSTTAGGGTDTQYF	TGTGCCAGCAGTACAACCGCGGGAGGGGGCACAGATACGCAGTATTTT
TRBJ2-1	TRBV7-3	15	TRBD2	few	CASNVQAGVGNEQFF	TGTGCCAGCAACGTACAAGCGGGAGTGGGAAATGAGCAGTTCTTC
TRBJ2-5	TRBV10-3	13	NA	NA	CAISGYNGETQYF	TGTGCCATCAGCGGGTATAACGGGGAGACCCAGTACTTC
TRBJ2-2	TRBV19	17	NA	few	CASSQGSGGGNTGELFF	TGTGCCAGTAGCCAAGGGTCGGGCGGAGGAAACACCGGGGAGCTGTTTTTT
TRBJ2-2	TRBV12-3/TRBV12-4	16	NA	many	CASSLPQEAYTGELFF	TGTGCCAGCAGTTTGCCGCAAGAGGCCTACACCGGGGAGCTGTTTTTT
TRBJ1-5	TRBV10-3	11	NA	NA	CAIGDDQPQHF	TGTGCCATCGGGGACGATCAGCCCCAGCATTTT
TRBJ2-7	TRBV7-8	13	NA	NA	CATTGGNSYEQYF	TGTGCCACCACTGGGGGGAACTCCTACGAGCAGTACTTC